This TCR beta chain came from a study of Ad26.COV2.S vaccination and SARS-CoV-2 variants. Study background: Dosing was one shot or two shots 56 days apart. Notes on the study in general: Following vaccination, spike-specific CD8+ and CD4+ T cell responses reportedly exhibited substantial breadth. Vaccine and placebo recipients had similar non-spike TCR breadth.

Data came from immunoSEQ multiplex PCR; TCRdb stores just in-frame clones and leaves some out. Among 200,000 to 250,000 clones, 88% were seen once, and the ten largest hold approximately 12%. J gave up 8 bases and V 6 bases, and 10 bases lay outside the gene matches. The CDR3 has 15 residues. Per germline, CDR1 SNHLY and CDR2 FYNNEI. Treatment here: 19 received Ad26.COV2.S at low or high dose, single or two shots; about 5 received placebo; per-sample allocation not given. Day 63 following the first vaccine or placebo injection was when the samples were taken. In Boston, the donor was an adult between 18-55 years of age. In regard to this clone: Its specificity is unknown.

The J gene is TRBJ1-4, the V gene TRBV2, with TRBD1 matching 9 bases. The starting material was peripheral blood, obtained in a trial of Ad26.COV2.S vaccine versus placebo. The sequence derives from a person between 18 and 60 years old who received the Ad26.COV2.S COVID-19 vaccine or a placebo. The CDR3 nucleotides are TGTGCCAGCAGCGAAACCGGGACAGGGAACGAAAAACTGTTTTTT. It codes for CASSETGTGNEKLFF.